Described below is a single T cell receptor (beta chain) sequence and its context. Its antigen is still unknown. This sample was taken from a study of CD4+ T cells in melanoma. General study results and limits: A reported correlation linked neoantigen-specific CD4+ T cells to CD8+, macrophage and B cell function.

This CDR3 is built from 14 residues. V shed 4 bases and J shed 0 bases, with 11 bases lying between them. In germline, CDR1 is SGHRS, CDR2 YFSETQ. Only in-frame clones appear in the TCRdb table, and some are missing; sequencing was by immunoSEQ multiplex PCR. The sample includes about 110,000 clones, roughly 90% of them seen just once. This chain joins TRBV5-1 and TRBJ2-7; D is uncertain. The receptor was isolated from a human donor with melanoma. Sequencing was done on a sample of peripheral blood. The CDR3 here is CASSPFQSSYEQYF. CDR3 coding DNA: TGCGCCAGCAGCCCCTTCCAGAGCTCCTACGAGCAGTACTTC.